This record looks at one TCR beta chain sequence and its context. The data were taken from a study of T cells after yellow fever vaccination. A process of 5'RACE template switching, which added a universal primer site and UMIs, was used to make TCR cDNA. TCRdb recomputed calls from the 5' RACE reads with MiXCR, one row per CDR3 protein. The sample has 65,000 to 70,000 distinct CDR3 sequences, around 6.2% seen once. Germline lookup yields CDR1 SGHNT and CDR2 YYREEE (reference sequence). This CDR3 contains 18 residues. Trimming stripped 6 bases from V and 0 bases from J, with 23 bases between. The sequences come from CD4+ T cells sorted from PBMCs, collected around 14 days after the first yellow fever vaccination. The sequence was obtained from a man younger than 35 who received the YFV17D yellow fever vaccine. The chain recombines TRBV5-4 with TRBJ2-3, with D maybe TRBD2 (7 bases). The CDR3 protein is CASTREVGGRPSTDTQYF. CDR3 DNA: TGTGCCAGCACTCGGGAGGTAGGGGGGCGACCTAGCACAGATACGCAGTATTTT. Using reference TRBV5-4 and TRBJ2-3 for the parts outside the CDR3, the full variable domain is ETGVTQSPTHLIKTRGQQVTLRCSSQSGHNTVSWYQQALGQGPQFIFQYYREEENGRGNFPPRFSGLQFPNYSSELNVNALELDDSALYLCASTREVGGRPSTDTQYFGPGTRLTVL.